The 18 T cell receptor beta chains given below trace back to one sample, sequenced in a study of T cell repertoires in cytomegalovirus infection. TCRdb itself ran the reads through MiXCR, one entry per CDR3 protein. The sample consists of some 300,000 distinct CDR3 sequences, roughly a sixth of them appearing once. Sequenced input: PBMCs. The receptor set was obtained from a human donor in good health (CMV status not recorded). Some clones in this sample may be carry-over from other donors' samples.

This chain connects TRBV27 to TRBJ1-5; tentatively, D is TRBD1 (5 bases). Germline loops: CDR1 MNHEY, CDR2 SMNVEV (reference sequence). CDR3 size: 13 residues. V was shortened by 3 bases and J by 11 bases, with 14 bases between the two germline ends. The CDR3 loop reads CASSLSQGLSQHF. The CDR3 DNA is TGTGCCAGCAGTTTGAGTCAGGGACTCTCCCAGCATTTT.

This clonotype was seen at least ten times. The V gene is TRBV7-9, the J gene TRBJ1-1, with D unresolved. The CDR3 runs 14 residues. Deletions cut 5 bases from V and 4 bases from J, with 14 bases between. Germline CDR1 is SEHNR and CDR2 is FQNEAQ (reference sequence). The DNA for the CDR3 is TGTGCCAGCAGCCCCCCCCTGTCGGGCACTGAAGCTTTCTTT. Its protein product is CASSPPLSGTEAFF. Drawing the rest from reference TRBV7-9 and TRBJ1-1, the complete variable domain is DTGVSQNPRHKITKRGQNVTFRCDPISEHNRLYWYRQTLGQGPEFLTYFQNEAQLEKSRLLSDRFSAERPKGSFSTLEIQRTEQGDSAMYLCASSPPLSGTEAFFGQGTRLTVV.

This CDR3 is CASSYDGLGSTNYGYTF. In DNA form, the CDR3 reads TGTGCCAGCAGTTACGACGGGTTGGGTTCTACTAACTATGGCTACACCTTC. The chain recombines TRBV6-5 with TRBJ1-2, with unresolved D. CDR1 MNHEY and CDR2 SVGAGI come from the germline V gene. The CDR3 consists of 17 residues. The V end was cut by 2 bases, the J end by 0 bases, with 16 bases between.

About this clonotype itself: A junction boundary mismatches the germline segment, possibly from a read error. This chain uses TRBV5-4 with TRBJ2-7; the D gene is possibly TRBD2 (6 bases). Germline V gene data show CDR1 as SGHNT and CDR2 as YYREEE (reference sequence). This CDR3 is 18 amino acids long. In nucleotides, the CDR3 is TGTGCCAGCAGCTGGGAGGACCACAGACCGGAATCTTACTACGAGCGGTACTTC. Encoded protein: CASSWEDHRPESYYERYF.

The chain combines TRBV20-1 with TRBJ1-2; D is ambiguous. Deletions cut 2 bases from V and 2 bases from J, with 12 bases between. The CDR3 spans 14 residues. The V gene's germline CDR1 is DFQATT and CDR2 SNEGSKA (reference sequence). The CDR3 reads CSARKMGSNYGYTF. CDR3 coding DNA: TGCAGTGCTAGAAAGATGGGTTCCAACTATGGCTACACCTTC.

A few counts support this clonotype. V is TRBV27 and J is TRBJ1-5, with no clear D. Trimming pared 5 bases from V and 3 bases from J, leaving 11 bases between. The CDR3 extends over 14 amino acids. Germline assignment: CDR1 MNHEY and CDR2 SMNVEV (reference sequence). CDR3 coding DNA: TGTGCCAGCAGTGACGCGGGCATCAATCAGCCCCAGCATTTT. Translation gives CASSDAGINQPQHF.

The CDR3 region is CASSTRTDQKAFF. The CDR3 DNA reads TGTGCCAGCAGCACCCGAACCGACCAGAAAGCTTTCTTT. V and J are TRBV14 and TRBJ1-1; no reliable D call. The CDR3 contains 13 residues. CDR1 is SGHDN, CDR2 FVKESK, per germline. With 5 bases removed from V and 9 bases from J, the gap between germline ends came to 16 bases. Full variable domain (remainder filled in from reference TRBV14 and TRBJ1-1): EAGVTQFPSHSVIEKGQTVTLRCDPISGHDNLYWYRRVMGKEIKFLLHFVKESKQDESGMPNNRFLAERTGGTYSTLKVQPAELEDSGVYFCASSTRTDQKAFFGQGTRLTVV.

V and J are TRBV3-1 and TRBJ2-5; D is ambiguous. The germline V and J ends were trimmed by 3 bases and 0 bases, with 8 bases remaining between them. The CDR3 sequence is 14 residues long. Germline CDR1 and CDR2: LGHDT and YNNKEL (reference sequence). DNA for the CDR3: TGTGCCAGCAGCCAGTTGGAGCACCAAGAGACCCAGTACTTC. This sequence encodes CASSQLEHQETQYF.

This clonotype was picked up many times. The chain recombines TRBV7-2 with TRBJ1-6; 11 bases are a match to TRBD1. J was trimmed by 1 base and V by 5 bases; bases with no gene match: 13. Looked up from germline, CDR1 is SGHTA and CDR2 is FQGNSA. The CDR3 totals 20 residues. The chain's CDR3 is CASSPTGTGGTRSYNSPLHF. The CDR3 DNA reads as TGTGCCAGCAGCCCCACTGGGACAGGGGGGACCAGATCCTATAATTCACCCCTCCACTTT.

This clonotype has just a few counts. The chain employs TRBV4-1 and TRBJ2-2; 12 bases are shared with TRBD2. Germline trimming cut 0 bases from V and 5 bases from J; bases unmatched to any gene: 7. From germline, CDR1 is MGHRA and CDR2 YSYEKL. There are 18 residues in the CDR3. CDR3: CASSQDFLAGGPTGELFF. DNA for the CDR3: TGCGCCAGCAGCCAAGATTTTCTAGCGGGGGGGCCGACCGGGGAGCTGTTTTTT.

This clonotype has ten or more counts. The chain has TRBV7-2 and TRBJ2-4; 11 positions match TRBD2. The CDR3 totals 17 residues. Looked up from germline, CDR1 is SGHTA and CDR2 is FQGNSA. After removal of 0 bases from V and 5 bases from J, the junction contained 6 bases not matched to a gene. For the CDR3, the DNA is TGTGCCAGCAGCTTAGCTAGCGGGGGGGGCCGCGAAAACATTCAGTACTTC. This translates into CASSLASGGGRENIQYF.

This clonotype was seen repeatedly, ten times or more. The V call is TRBV6-1, the J call TRBJ2-3, with D uncertain. CDR1 is MNHNS and CDR2 is SASEGT in the germline V gene. CDR3 length: 13 residues. V lost 2 bases to trimming and J lost 6 bases, with 9 bases between them. The CDR3 DNA is TGTGCCAGCAGTGAAACGGGCAGGGATACGCAGTATTTT. Its translation: CASSETGRDTQYF.

This clonotype was seen at least ten times. V gene TRBV6-5 combines with J gene TRBJ1-1, with D perhaps matching TRBD1 (5 bases). Per the germline V gene, CDR1 is MNHEY and CDR2 is SVGAGI. The CDR3 runs 18 residues. V was shortened by 0 bases and J by 3 bases, with 20 bases between the two germline ends. The CDR3: CASSYSMSRAHRDTEAFF. For the CDR3, the DNA is TGTGCCAGCAGTTACTCGATGTCCAGGGCGCATCGGGACACTGAAGCTTTCTTT.

This clonotype was counted a few times. The chain combines TRBV2 with TRBJ2-7, with D perhaps TRBD1 (6 bases). The CDR3 is 14 residues long. Germline CDR1 and CDR2: SNHLY and FYNNEI. Between the trimmed V and J ends, which lost 11 bases and 0 bases, there was a span of 17 bases. The CDR3 nucleotides are TGTGCCGGCGCAGGGGATCAAGCCTCCTACGAGCAGTACTTC. This translates into CAGAGDQASYEQYF.

This clonotype showed up just a few times. The chain links TRBV7-8 to TRBJ2-5; possibly TRBD1 for D (5 bases). Germline CDR1 and CDR2: SGHVS and FQNEAQ. The V and J ends lost 1 base and 3 bases respectively, with 18 bases between them. This CDR3 spans 17 amino acids. The CDR3 region has the DNA TGTGCCAGCAGCTTAGGGTACAAGGGGAAGTTGGAAGAGACCCAGTACTTC. It yields the protein CASSLGYKGKLEETQYF.

DNA for the CDR3: TGTGCCAGCAGTCACAGGTCTGGGGCCAACGTCCTGACTTTC. Residues: CASSHRSGANVLTF. The V gene is TRBV6-5, the J gene TRBJ2-6, with a possible D match to TRBD1 (5 bases). Germline V gene sequence: CDR1 MNHEY, CDR2 SVGAGI. Trimming took 5 bases from V and 1 from J, leaving 6 bases between them. The CDR3 spans 14 residues.

In its sample, this clonotype was seen a few times. V and J are TRBV5-8 and TRBJ2-5; D is uncertain. Per germline, CDR1 SGHTS and CDR2 YDEGEE. V was clipped by 0 bases and J by 3 bases, with 12 bases between them. This CDR3 spans 15 amino acids. The CDR3 region has the DNA TGTGCCAGCAGCTTGGGTACGCAGGTTGAAGAGACCCAGTACTTC. Encoded protein: CASSLGTQVEETQYF. The variable domain in full, completed from reference TRBV5-8 and TRBJ2-5, reads EAGVTQSPTHLIKTRGQQATLRCSPISGHTSVYWYQQALGLGLQFLLWYDEGEERNRGNFPPRFSGRQFPNYSSELNVNALELEDSALYLCASSLGTQVEETQYFGPGTRLLVL.

This clonotype was counted only a few times. This sequence joins TRBV25-1 and TRBJ2-2; D possibly corresponds to TRBD2 (5 bases). V lost 1 base and J 0 bases, leaving 9 bases between the germline ends. The CDR3 length is 16 residues. Germline V gives CDR1 MGHDK, CDR2 SYGVNS. CDR3 nucleotide sequence: TGTGCCAGCAGTGAATGGAGGAGCACGAACACCGGGGAGCTGTTTTTT. It is translated as CASSEWRSTNTGELFF.